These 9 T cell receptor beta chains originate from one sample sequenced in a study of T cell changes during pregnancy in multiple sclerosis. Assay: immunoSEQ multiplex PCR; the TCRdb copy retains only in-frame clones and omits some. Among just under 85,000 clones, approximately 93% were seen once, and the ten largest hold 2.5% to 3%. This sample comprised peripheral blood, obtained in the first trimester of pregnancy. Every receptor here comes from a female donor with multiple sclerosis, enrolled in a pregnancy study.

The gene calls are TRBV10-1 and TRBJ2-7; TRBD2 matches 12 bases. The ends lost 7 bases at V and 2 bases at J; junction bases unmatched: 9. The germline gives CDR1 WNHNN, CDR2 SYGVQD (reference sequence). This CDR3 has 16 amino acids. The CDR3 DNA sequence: TGCGCCAGCACCCGGGTGGGACTAGCGGGTACCTACGAGCAGTACTTC. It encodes CASTRVGLAGTYEQYF.

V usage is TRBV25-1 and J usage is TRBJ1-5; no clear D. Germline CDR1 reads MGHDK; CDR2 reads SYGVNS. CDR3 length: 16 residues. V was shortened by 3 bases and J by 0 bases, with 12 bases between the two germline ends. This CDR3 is CASSDSQTYSNQPQHF. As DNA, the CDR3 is TGTGCCAGCAGTGACTCTCAAACTTATAGCAATCAGCCCCAGCATTTT.

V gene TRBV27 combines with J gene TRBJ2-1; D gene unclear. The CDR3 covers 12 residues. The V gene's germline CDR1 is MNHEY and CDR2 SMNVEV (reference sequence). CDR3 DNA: TGTCCAGACACCAACTCCTACAATGAGCAGTTCTTC. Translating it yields CPDTNSYNEQFF.

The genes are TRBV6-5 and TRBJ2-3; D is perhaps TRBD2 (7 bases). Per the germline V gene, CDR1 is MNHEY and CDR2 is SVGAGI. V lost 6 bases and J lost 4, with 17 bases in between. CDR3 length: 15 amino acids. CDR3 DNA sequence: TGTGCCAGCAGGCGTATAGGGGGGGGGCCAGATACGCAGTATTTT. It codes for CASRRIGGGPDTQYF.

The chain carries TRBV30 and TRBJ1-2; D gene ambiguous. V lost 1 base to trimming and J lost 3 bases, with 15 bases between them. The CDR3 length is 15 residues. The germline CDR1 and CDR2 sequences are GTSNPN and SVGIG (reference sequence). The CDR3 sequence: CAWSDSFGRHYGYTF. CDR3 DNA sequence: TGTGCCTGGAGTGACTCGTTCGGGAGACACTATGGCTACACCTTC.

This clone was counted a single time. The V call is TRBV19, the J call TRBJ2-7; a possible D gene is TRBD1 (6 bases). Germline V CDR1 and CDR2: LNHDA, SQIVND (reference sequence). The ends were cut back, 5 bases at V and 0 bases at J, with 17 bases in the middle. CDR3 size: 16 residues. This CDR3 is CASSAVRQAPSYEQYF. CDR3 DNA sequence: TGTGCCAGTAGTGCCGTCAGACAGGCACCCTCCTACGAGCAGTACTTC. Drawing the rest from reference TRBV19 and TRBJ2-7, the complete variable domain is DGGITQSPKYLFRKEGQNVTLSCEQNLNHDAMYWYRQDPGQGLRLIYYSQIVNDFQKGDIAEGYSVSREKKESFPLTVTSAQKNPTAFYLCASSAVRQAPSYEQYFGPGTRLTVT.

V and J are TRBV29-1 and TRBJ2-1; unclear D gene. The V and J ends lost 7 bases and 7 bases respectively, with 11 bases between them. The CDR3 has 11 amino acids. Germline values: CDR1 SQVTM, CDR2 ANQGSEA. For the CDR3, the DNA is TGCAGCGCTCGAGCTCAAAATGAGCAGTTCTTC. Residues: CSARAQNEQFF.

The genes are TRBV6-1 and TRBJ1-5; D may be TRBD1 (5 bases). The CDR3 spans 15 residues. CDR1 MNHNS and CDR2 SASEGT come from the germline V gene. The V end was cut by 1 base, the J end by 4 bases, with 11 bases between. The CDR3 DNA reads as TGTGCCAGCAGTGAAGGTCCGCAGGGAAATCAGCCCCAGCATTTT. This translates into CASSEGPQGNQPQHF.

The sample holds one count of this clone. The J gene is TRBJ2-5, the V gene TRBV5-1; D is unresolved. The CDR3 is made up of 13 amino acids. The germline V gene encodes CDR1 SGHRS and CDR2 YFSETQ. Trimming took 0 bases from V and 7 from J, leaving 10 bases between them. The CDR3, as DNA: TGCGCCAGCAGCTTGGACCCCCCGGGGACCCAGTACTTC. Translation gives CASSLDPPGTQYF.